This T cell receptor (beta chain) was sequenced for a study of blood T cell repertoires in COVID-19. Study-level background: COVID-19 samples, acute and convalescent, were from the United States, Italy and Spain. Sources were T cells, B-cell-depleted T cells, or PBMCs; the material itself was cDNA or gDNA.

In germline, CDR1 is MNHNS, CDR2 SASEGT. The CDR3 extends over 15 amino acids. After removal of 2 bases from V and 3 bases from J, the junction contained 3 bases not matched to a gene. Under the authors' procedure: Reference gene primer amplification gave estimated nucleated cell counts. Using immunoSEQ multiplex PCR, the repertoire was profiled, and TCRdb retains in-frame clones only, with some absent. For V, J and clone size, that table is used; D and trimming come from the DNA. The sample includes around 120,000 clones, 87% of them seen just once. V and J are TRBV6-1 and TRBJ1-5; TRBD1 matches at 8 bases. This clonotype was obtained from a woman between 65 and 79 years old with acute or convalescent COVID-19. Input material: peripheral blood. CDR3 protein: CASSEQTGDNQPQHF. The CDR3 DNA reads TGTGCCAGCAGTGAACAGACAGGGGACAATCAGCCCCAGCATTTT.